This T cell receptor beta chain was recovered during a study of PD-L1 blockade in urothelial cancer. The overall study: Samples came from 3 weeks, at the second dose, and 6 weeks into treatment.

The time point was: pretreatment peripheral blood. For this clone: Its antigen remains unknown.

The protocol was immunoSEQ multiplex PCR, while the TCRdb copy is restricted to in-frame clones and leaves out a portion. The table records 65,000 to 80,000 clones, around 90% of them present only once. Study findings and constraints: The study found that durable-benefit patients expanded tumor-associated blood clones more at 3 weeks. A below-median TCR clonality in blood before treatment predicted better survival.

This CDR3 comprises 14 residues. V was clipped by 4 bases and J by 1 base; unmatched bases: 4. From germline, CDR1 is SGHNT and CDR2 YYREEE (reference sequence). The sequence derives from a man in his 70s with urothelial cancer. The chain employs TRBV5-4 and TRBJ1-2, with TRBD1 matching over 7 bases. The sequencing here drew on PBMCs, taken around atezolizumab (anti-PD-L1) treatment. The CDR3 reads CASSVNRGNYGYTF. The CDR3 region has the DNA TGTGCCAGCAGCGTCAACAGGGGTAACTATGGCTACACCTTC.